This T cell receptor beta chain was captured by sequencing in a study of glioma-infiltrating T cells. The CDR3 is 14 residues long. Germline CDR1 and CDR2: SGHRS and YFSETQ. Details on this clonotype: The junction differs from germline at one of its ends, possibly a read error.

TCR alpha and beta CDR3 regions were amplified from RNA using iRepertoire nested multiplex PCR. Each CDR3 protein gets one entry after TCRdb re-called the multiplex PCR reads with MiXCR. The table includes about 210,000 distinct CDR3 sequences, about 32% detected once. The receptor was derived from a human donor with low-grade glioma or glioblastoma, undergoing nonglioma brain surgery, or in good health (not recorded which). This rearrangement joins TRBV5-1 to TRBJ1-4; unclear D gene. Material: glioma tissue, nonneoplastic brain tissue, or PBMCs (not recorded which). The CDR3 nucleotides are TGCGCCAGCAGCTCGGGTGCAACTAATGAAAAACTGCTTTTT. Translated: CASSSGATNEKLLF.